These 16 T cell receptor beta chains share one sample of origin, sequenced in a study of PD-1 blockade in classical Hodgkin lymphoma. TCRdb's copy holds only in-frame clones and misses some; the assay was immunoSEQ multiplex PCR. The top ten hold 5% to 7.5% of the sample, which has 95,000 to 100,000 clones, roughly 91% seen once. After autologous stem cell transplantation all patients relapsed, and prior brentuximab vedotin exposure differed between cohorts. The sample here was peripheral blood mononuclear cells (PBMCs), taken before the second cycle of nivolumab. Source of these receptors: a human donor with classical Hodgkin lymphoma.

The chain uses TRBV27 and TRBJ2-7, with 9 nucleotides matching TRBD1. CDR3 length: 11 amino acids. V lost 7 bases to trimming and J lost 12 bases; unmatched junction nucleotides: 7. Per the germline V gene, CDR1 is MNHEY and CDR2 is SMNVEV (reference sequence). The CDR3 spells CASTSRDRAYF. CDR3 sequence (DNA): TGTGCCAGCACGTCCCGGGACAGGGCGTACTTC.

The rearrangement links TRBV2 to TRBJ2-3; 12 bases are shared with TRBD2. The V gene's germline CDR1 is SNHLY and CDR2 FYNNEI. The length of the CDR3 is 14 residues. The V and J ends lost 8 bases and 4 bases, in that order; junction bases with no gene match: 4. CDR3 in DNA: TGTGCCAGCCTATGGACTAGCGGGGCAGATACGCAGTATTTT. Its translation: CASLWTSGADTQYF.

This clone was detected only once. The chain recombines TRBV15 with TRBJ2-2, with TRBD2 matching over 11 bases. The CDR3 has 20 amino acids. CDR1 and CDR2 (germline): LNHNV, YYDKDF (reference sequence). V was clipped by 0 bases and J by 6 bases; unmatched bases: 15. Here the CDR3 reads CATSREGVVSGGAAAGELFF. In nucleotides, the CDR3 is TGTGCCACCAGCAGAGAAGGGGTTGTTAGCGGGGGGGCTGCGGCCGGGGAGCTGTTTTTT.

The chain carries TRBV13 and TRBJ1-2; weak D call: TRBD1 (5 bases). The ends were cut back, 7 bases at V and 8 bases at J, with 17 bases in the middle. Germline CDR1 is PRHDT and CDR2 is FYEKMQ (reference sequence). The CDR3 totals 13 residues. Written as DNA, the CDR3 is TGTGCCAGCACCGCTGGTGCAGGGCCGGGCTACACCTTC. Amino acid sequence: CASTAGAGPGYTF.

The rearrangement uses TRBV7-2 and TRBJ2-3; 7 positions agree with TRBD2. The CDR3 covers 16 residues. Germline CDR1 SGHTA, CDR2 FQGNSA. After removal of 5 bases from V and 6 bases from J, the junction contained 14 bases not matched to a gene. The CDR3 region is CASSPRLSGGGDTQYF. CDR3 DNA sequence: TGTGCCAGCAGCCCTCGGTTGTCCGGGGGAGGGGATACGCAGTATTTT.

The V call is TRBV13, the J call TRBJ2-7; a weak D match, TRBD2 (5 bases). V lost 1 base, J lost 7 bases, and 14 bases lay in between. CDR3 length: 14 amino acids. The germline gives CDR1 PRHDT, CDR2 FYEKMQ (reference sequence). CDR3 region: CASSLVGVRDEQYF. The CDR3 nucleotides are TGTGCCAGCAGCTTAGTGGGTGTCCGGGATGAGCAGTACTTC. Together with reference TRBV13 and TRBJ2-7, the CDR3 gives the full variable domain: AAGVIQSPRHLIKEKRETATLKCYPIPRHDTVYWYQQGPGQDPQFLISFYEKMQSDKGSIPDRFSAQQFSDYHSELNMSSLELGDSALYFCASSLVGVRDEQYFGPGTRLTVT.

CDR3 bases: TGTGCCACAAGAGACGGCTACACCTTC. It codes for CATRDGYTF. The rearrangement links TRBV30 to TRBJ1-2; the D is unclear. Per the germline V gene, CDR1 is GTSNPN and CDR2 is SVGIG (reference sequence). The CDR3 consists of 9 residues. V was cut by 8 bases and J by 8 bases, with 9 bases left in between.

This clone occurred once. V gene TRBV6-5 combines with J gene TRBJ1-1, with D possibly TRBD1 on 5 matching bases. V was trimmed by 6 bases and J by 1 base, leaving 12 bases between them. Germline CDR1 is MNHEY and CDR2 is SVGAGI. CDR3 length: 14 amino acids. The chain's CDR3 is CASSLDGGNTEAFF. CDR3 bases: TGTGCCAGCAGCCTAGACGGGGGGAACACTGAAGCTTTCTTT.

The chain recombines TRBV6-5 with TRBJ1-5; D unclear. The V and J ends lost 0 bases and 0 bases respectively, with 9 bases between them. The CDR3 is 16 residues long. Germline V lookup: CDR1 MNHEY, CDR2 SVGAGI. The CDR3, as DNA: TGTGCCAGCAGTTACTCGATACGGTATAGCAATCAGCCCCAGCATTTT. It codes for CASSYSIRYSNQPQHF.

The chain couples TRBV27 to TRBJ1-5, with D unresolved. V was cut by 5 bases and J by 5 bases, with 10 bases left in between. Germline values: CDR1 MNHEY, CDR2 SMNVEV (reference sequence). This CDR3 has 13 amino acids. CDR3: CASSLYFDQPQHF. The CDR3 DNA reads as TGTGCCAGCAGTCTCTATTTCGATCAGCCCCAGCATTTT.

The V and J genes are TRBV19 and TRBJ1-4, with TRBD1 matching 8 bases. The CDR3 covers 15 residues. After removal of 9 bases from V and 8 bases from J, the junction contained 14 bases not matched to a gene. Germline lookup yields CDR1 LNHDA and CDR2 SQIVND (reference sequence). The CDR3 region is CASRPLDRGGEKLFF. CDR3 nucleotide sequence: TGTGCCAGCCGTCCCCTCGACAGGGGAGGCGAAAAACTGTTTTTT.

The chain combines TRBV19 with TRBJ2-1, with TRBD1 matching 8 bases. The CDR3 extends over 15 amino acids. Looked up from germline, CDR1 is LNHDA and CDR2 is SQIVND (reference sequence). Trimming cost V 1 base and J 8 bases; bases outside gene matches: 7. CDR3 loop: CASSIVADRGYEQFF. Written as DNA, the CDR3 is TGTGCCAGTAGTATAGTTGCCGACAGGGGCTATGAGCAGTTCTTC.

The DNA for the CDR3 is TGTGCCAGCAGTGTCTCGCTAGCGCTTTACAATGAGCAGTTCTTC. Translated: CASSVSLALYNEQFF. The genes are TRBV6-1 and TRBJ2-1, with D perhaps matching TRBD2 (6 bases). The CDR3 runs to 15 residues. With 4 bases removed from V and 4 bases from J, the gap between germline ends came to 14 bases. Germline-derived CDR1 and CDR2 are MNHNS and SASEGT.

This chain uses TRBV11-2 with TRBJ2-1, with 8 bases that match TRBD2. V lost 4 bases to trimming and J lost 5 bases; unmatched junction nucleotides: 4. The germline V gene has CDR1 SGHAT and CDR2 FQNNGV. The CDR3 spans 14 residues. This CDR3 reads CASSYQRGNNEQFF. CDR3 DNA: TGTGCCAGCAGCTACCAGCGGGGGAACAATGAGCAGTTCTTC.

The J gene is TRBJ1-3, the V gene TRBV6-5; D is ambiguous. The CDR3 extends over 14 amino acids. Trimming left V 2 bases short and J 0 bases short, with 5 bases between. Germline V CDR1 and CDR2: MNHEY, SVGAGI. Written as DNA, the CDR3 is TGTGCCAGCAGTTACGGGGACTCTGGAAACACCATATATTTT. It translates to CASSYGDSGNTIYF.

The genes are TRBV2 and TRBJ1-2; D gene uncertain. CDR1 and CDR2 from the germline V gene are SNHLY and FYNNEI. This CDR3 has 10 amino acids. V lost 8 bases, J lost 7 bases, and 8 bases lay in between. CDR3 DNA: TGTGCCAGCCACCAGGCTGGCTACACCTTC. Translating it yields CASHQAGYTF. The full variable domain, with the rest looked up from reference TRBV2 and TRBJ1-2, is EPEVTQTPSHQVTQMGQEVILRCVPISNHLYFYWYRQILGQKVEFLVSFYNNEISEKSEIFDDQFSVERPDGSNFTLKIRSTKLEDSAMYFCASHQAGYTFGSGTRLTVV.